The sequence of this T cell receptor beta chain was determined in a study of blood T cell repertoires in COVID-19. V was pared by 5 bases and J by 4 bases, with 6 bases of the junction left unmatched. Germline V lookup: CDR1 LNHNV, CDR2 YYDKDF (reference sequence). The CDR3 is made up of 16 amino acids. Here immunoSEQ multiplex PCR was the method, and the copy in TCRdb shows in-frame clones only, minus some. The table has roughly 90,000 clones, 89% seen once. The sequence came from a man aged 50 to 60 with COVID-19, enrolled during active disease. The chain combines TRBV15 with TRBJ2-5; 14 bases line up with TRBD2. The sequencing sample was made of peripheral blood. The CDR3 region is CATSRRLAGGLETQYF. CDR3 nucleotide sequence: TGTGCCACCAGCCGCCGACTAGCGGGGGGGCTAGAGACCCAGTACTTC.